Listed here are 22 T cell receptor beta chains from one sample, sequenced in a study of PD-1 blockade in mismatch repair-deficient tumors. Clones were read by immunoSEQ multiplex PCR, and TCRdb kept only the in-frame ones, dropping some. The sample gives under 50,000 clones, 70% to 85% of which show up once; around 3.3% is in the top ten. The specimen comprised PBMCs, sampled before pembrolizumab treatment. The receptors here all came from an adult with mismatch repair-deficient cancer.

This chain joins TRBV11-2 and TRBJ2-3; D unresolved. V was clipped by 1 base and J by 1 base, with 6 bases between them. Germline V CDR1 and CDR2: SGHAT, FQNNGV. The CDR3 loop spans 14 amino acids. The CDR3 sequence is CASSLGPGTDTQYF. The CDR3 DNA follows: TGTGCCAGCAGCTTAGGACCGGGCACAGATACGCAGTATTTT.

This chain uses TRBV7-9 with TRBJ2-5; 8 nucleotides align to TRBD1. The germline gives CDR1 SEHNR, CDR2 FQNEAQ (reference sequence). Germline trimming cut 5 bases from V and 5 bases from J; bases unmatched to any gene: 16. The CDR3 sequence is 17 residues long. Written as DNA, the CDR3 is TGTGCCAGCAGCCCCCAAGGGCAGGGGGCAGTTGGGGAGACCCAGTACTTC. Translated, it gives CASSPQGQGAVGETQYF.

In its sample, this clone was seen once. The rearrangement links TRBV28 to TRBJ2-3; the D gene is possibly TRBD2 (5 bases). The germline V gene encodes CDR1 MDHEN and CDR2 SYDVKM. The CDR3 sequence is 15 residues long. V was shortened by 7 bases and J by 3 bases, with 17 bases between the two germline ends. DNA for the CDR3: TGTGCCAGCAATTTGGCGGAAACGGGGACAGATACGCAGTATTTT. Amino acid sequence: CASNLAETGTDTQYF.

The chain combines TRBV19 with TRBJ2-5; TRBD1 aligns across 9 bases. V gave up 5 bases and J gave up 6 bases; unmatched junction bases: 7. CDR3 size: 14 residues. The germline V gene encodes CDR1 LNHDA and CDR2 SQIVND (reference sequence). The DNA for the CDR3 is TGTGCCAGTAGTTCCTGGACAGGGGAAAAGACCCAGTACTTC. This gives the protein CASSSWTGEKTQYF.

V gene TRBV27 combines with J gene TRBJ2-7; 9 positions agree with TRBD1. Germline V gene sequence: CDR1 MNHEY, CDR2 SMNVEV (reference sequence). The CDR3 is made up of 15 amino acids. Trimming took 5 bases from V and 0 from J; bases not matched to a gene: 5. CDR3: CASSKTGGVSYEQYF. The CDR3 coding sequence is TGTGCCAGCAGTAAGACAGGGGGGGTCTCCTACGAGCAGTACTTC.

This clone was found a few times. The chain is built from TRBV2 and TRBJ1-2; 8 bases are shared with TRBD1. The J segment lost 4 bases and the V segment lost 6 bases, leaving 13 bases of the junction unmatched. In germline, CDR1 is SNHLY, CDR2 FYNNEI. The CDR3 has 16 amino acids. CDR3 DNA sequence: TGTGCCAGCAGCACCAGACAGGGGAATACGGGCTATGGCTACACCTTC. This gives the protein CASSTRQGNTGYGYTF.

The chain carries TRBV5-5 and TRBJ2-2; TRBD1 matches at 9 bases. With V trimmed by 4 bases and J by 5 bases, 6 bases remained unmatched. Germline V gene sequence: CDR1 SGHKS, CDR2 YYEKEE (reference sequence). CDR3 length equals 15 residues. CDR3 in amino acids: CASSPRDRVTGELFF. As DNA, the CDR3 is TGTGCCAGCAGCCCCCGGGACAGGGTGACCGGGGAGCTGTTTTTT.

The rearrangement joins TRBV2 to TRBJ1-2; 8 bases line up with TRBD1. This CDR3 spans 15 amino acids. The V segment lost 2 bases and the J segment 5 bases; nucleotides outside the gene matches: 7. Germline-derived CDR1 and CDR2 are SNHLY and FYNNEI. In DNA form, the CDR3 reads TGTGCCAGCAGTGAAAGGACAGGGAAATCGTATGGCTACACCTTC. Translated: CASSERTGKSYGYTF.

This sequence joins TRBV25-1 and TRBJ1-2, with D tentatively TRBD1 (5 bases). V dropped 3 bases and J dropped 4 bases, with 18 bases sitting between them. The length of the CDR3 is 16 residues. Germline assignment: CDR1 MGHDK and CDR2 SYGVNS. The CDR3 region is CASSDSSLEGIYGYTF. The DNA of the CDR3 is TGTGCCAGCAGTGATTCTTCATTAGAGGGGATCTATGGCTACACCTTC.

V and J are TRBV18 and TRBJ1-5; 11 positions match TRBD1. This CDR3 contains 15 residues. CDR1 is KGHSH and CDR2 is LQKENI in the germline V gene. Trimming removed 0 bases from V and 11 bases from J; junction bases left unmatched: 6. The CDR3 coding sequence is TGTGCCAGCTCACCACCGGACAGGGGGCAGGGGGCCCAGCATTTT. Protein: CASSPPDRGQGAQHF. Full variable domain (outside the CDR3, taken from reference TRBV18 and TRBJ1-5): NAGVMQNPRHLVRRRGQEARLRCSPMKGHSHVYWYRQLPEEGLKFMVYLQKENIIDESGMPKERFSAEFPKEGPSILRIQQVVRGDSAAYFCASSPPDRGQGAQHFGDGTRLSIL.

The V gene is TRBV7-8, the J gene TRBJ2-1; TRBD2 aligns across 9 bases. Germline values: CDR1 SGHVS, CDR2 FQNEAQ. This CDR3 region has 16 residues. V trimming: 1 base; J trimming: 4 bases; junction bases outside the gene matches: 5. The CDR3 DNA reads as TGTGCCAGCAGCTTAGTCCCTAGCGGGGCATACAATGAGCAGTTCTTC. Its translation: CASSLVPSGAYNEQFF.

This clone has a handful of counts. The V gene is TRBV4-1, the J gene TRBJ2-5; D possibly matches TRBD1 or TRBD2 (5 bases each). Trimming took off 3 bases at V and 2 bases at J, with 16 bases between the two ends. Germline lookup yields CDR1 MGHRA and CDR2 YSYEKL. CDR3 length: 16 amino acids. CDR3: CASSHPARGKQETQYF. CDR3 DNA sequence: TGCGCCAGCAGCCACCCGGCGAGGGGCAAGCAAGAGACCCAGTACTTC.

J is TRBJ2-1 and V is TRBV29-1; no firm D call. Trimming stripped 4 bases from V and 8 bases from J, with 12 bases between. The CDR3 spans 12 residues. Looked up from germline, CDR1 is SQVTM and CDR2 is ANQGSEA. CDR3 region: CSVGSNVHEQFF. CDR3 coding DNA: TGCAGCGTTGGCTCAAACGTCCATGAGCAGTTCTTC.

The chain uses TRBV25-1 and TRBJ2-3; TRBD1 might be the D (5 bases). Germline loops: CDR1 MGHDK, CDR2 SYGVNS. CDR3 length: 16 amino acids. Trimming left V 2 bases short and J 2 bases short, with 14 bases between. The CDR3: CASSERKTESTDTQYF. CDR3 in DNA: TGTGCCAGCAGTGAACGCAAGACAGAGTCCACAGATACGCAGTATTTT.

The V and J genes are TRBV7-2 and TRBJ2-1; 8 nucleotides match TRBD2. The length of the CDR3 is 15 residues. Germline V gene lookup returns CDR1 SGHTA and CDR2 FQGNSA. V lost 5 bases and J lost 2; bases outside the gene matches: 5. CDR3: CASSLTSGPYNEQFF. The CDR3 nucleotides are TGTGCCAGCAGCCTAACTAGCGGCCCCTACAATGAGCAGTTCTTC.

The chain combines TRBV2 with TRBJ2-7; TRBD2 matches 9 bases. This CDR3 spans 15 amino acids. Per germline, CDR1 SNHLY and CDR2 FYNNEI. Losses at the gene ends were 1 base for V and 2 bases for J; bases not matched to a gene: 3. The CDR3 DNA follows: TGTGCCAGCAGTGAAGGGACTAGCGCCGCCTACGAGCAGTACTTC. It specifies CASSEGTSAAYEQYF.

The CDR3 reads CASSFEGFAEAFF. CDR3 in DNA: TGTGCCAGCAGCTTTGAGGGTTTCGCAGAAGCTTTCTTT. V and J are TRBV11-3 and TRBJ1-1; D gene unclear. The CDR3 contains 13 residues. The V gene lost 3 bases and the J gene lost 8 bases, with 13 bases spanning the gap. CDR1 is SGHNT and CDR2 is YENEEA in the germline V gene.

The gene calls are TRBV30 and TRBJ2-3; D gene uncertain. The CDR3 length is 14 residues. The V end lost 2 bases, the J end lost 2 bases, and 11 bases lay between the germline ends. Per the germline V gene, CDR1 is GTSNPN and CDR2 is SVGIG (reference sequence). CDR3 in amino acids: CAWSKATLTDTQYF. DNA of the CDR3: TGTGCCTGGAGTAAAGCGACCCTCACAGATACGCAGTATTTT.

This chain joins TRBV11-2 and TRBJ2-1; D uncertain. V shed 2 bases and J shed 6 bases, with 11 bases lying between them. The germline V gene has CDR1 SGHAT and CDR2 FQNNGV. This CDR3 is built from 14 residues. CDR3 protein: CASSLHPGPNEQFF. CDR3 sequence (DNA): TGTGCCAGCAGCTTACACCCCGGACCCAATGAGCAGTTCTTC.

In this sample, this clone turned up a few times. The V gene is TRBV7-6, the J gene TRBJ1-2; no firm D call. V lost 5 bases and J lost 4, with 11 bases in between. This CDR3 is built from 13 residues. CDR1 and CDR2 from the germline V gene are SGHVS and FNYEAQ. The CDR3 loop reads CASSHRGAYGYTF. CDR3 in DNA: TGTGCCAGCAGCCACCGGGGAGCCTATGGCTACACCTTC.

The CDR3, as DNA: TGTGCCAGCAGCTTAGCCGCCCCGGGGCTCGGCTACACCTTC. Translated, it gives CASSLAAPGLGYTF. The chain recombines TRBV7-2 with TRBJ1-2; D is possibly TRBD1 (5 bases). The ends were cut back, 0 bases at V and 8 bases at J, with 13 bases in the middle. The CDR3 spans 14 residues. Germline CDR1 SGHTA, CDR2 FQGNSA.

V is TRBV11-2 and J is TRBJ2-1, with 9 bases aligning to TRBD2. The CDR3 runs to 15 residues. The germline gives CDR1 SGHAT, CDR2 FQNNGV. The trim removed 0 bases at V and 8 bases at J, leaving 5 bases unmatched. The CDR3 protein is CASSLEAGGLHEQFF. The CDR3, as DNA: TGTGCCAGCAGCTTAGAGGCGGGAGGGCTACATGAGCAGTTCTTC.